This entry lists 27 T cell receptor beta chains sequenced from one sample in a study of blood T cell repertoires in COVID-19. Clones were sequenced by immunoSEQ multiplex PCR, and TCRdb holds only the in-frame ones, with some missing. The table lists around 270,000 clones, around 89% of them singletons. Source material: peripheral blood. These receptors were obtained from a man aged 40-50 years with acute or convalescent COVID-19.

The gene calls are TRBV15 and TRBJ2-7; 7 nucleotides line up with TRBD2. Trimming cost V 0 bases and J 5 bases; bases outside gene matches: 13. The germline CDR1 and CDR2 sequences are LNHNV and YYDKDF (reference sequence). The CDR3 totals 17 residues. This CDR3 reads CATSRDPSRGRAHEQYF. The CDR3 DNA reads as TGTGCCACCAGCAGAGACCCCAGCCGAGGGAGGGCCCACGAGCAGTACTTC.

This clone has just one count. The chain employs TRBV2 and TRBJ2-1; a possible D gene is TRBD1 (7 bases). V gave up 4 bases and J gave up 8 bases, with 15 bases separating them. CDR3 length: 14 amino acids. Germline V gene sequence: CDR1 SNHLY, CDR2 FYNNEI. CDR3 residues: CASSGGTVFYEQFF. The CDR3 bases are TGTGCCAGCAGTGGCGGGACAGTCTTTTATGAGCAGTTCTTC.

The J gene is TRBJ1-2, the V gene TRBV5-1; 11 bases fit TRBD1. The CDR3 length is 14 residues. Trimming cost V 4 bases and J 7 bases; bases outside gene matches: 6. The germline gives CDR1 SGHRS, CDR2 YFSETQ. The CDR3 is CASSEGTGGRGYTF. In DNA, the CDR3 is TGCGCCAGCAGCGAAGGGACAGGGGGGCGTGGCTACACCTTC.

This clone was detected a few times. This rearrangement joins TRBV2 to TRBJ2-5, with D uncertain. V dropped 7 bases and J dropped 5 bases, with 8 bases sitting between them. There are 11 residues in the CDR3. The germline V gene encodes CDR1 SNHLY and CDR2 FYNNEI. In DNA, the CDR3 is TGTGCCAGCACTTTCGCGGAGACCCAGTACTTC. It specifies CASTFAETQYF.

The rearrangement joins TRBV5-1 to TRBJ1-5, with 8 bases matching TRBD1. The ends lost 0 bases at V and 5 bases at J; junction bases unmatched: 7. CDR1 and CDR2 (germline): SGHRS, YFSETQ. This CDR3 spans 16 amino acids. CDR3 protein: CASSLDPGQGDQPQHF. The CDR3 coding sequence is TGCGCCAGCAGCTTGGACCCAGGACAGGGTGATCAGCCCCAGCATTTT.

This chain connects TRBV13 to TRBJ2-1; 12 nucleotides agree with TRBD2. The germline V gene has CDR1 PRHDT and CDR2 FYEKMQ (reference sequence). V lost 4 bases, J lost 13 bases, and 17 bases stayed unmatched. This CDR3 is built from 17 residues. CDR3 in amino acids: CASSSPSSGGAHIEQFF. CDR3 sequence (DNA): TGTGCCAGCAGCTCCCCTTCTAGCGGGGGGGCTCACATCGAACAGTTCTTC.

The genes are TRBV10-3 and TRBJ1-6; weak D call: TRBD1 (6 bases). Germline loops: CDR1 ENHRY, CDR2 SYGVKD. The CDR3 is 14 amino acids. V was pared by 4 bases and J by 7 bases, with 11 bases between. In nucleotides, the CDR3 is TGTGCCATCAGTGTACAGGGAGGGAATTCACCCCTCCACTTT. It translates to CAISVQGGNSPLHF.

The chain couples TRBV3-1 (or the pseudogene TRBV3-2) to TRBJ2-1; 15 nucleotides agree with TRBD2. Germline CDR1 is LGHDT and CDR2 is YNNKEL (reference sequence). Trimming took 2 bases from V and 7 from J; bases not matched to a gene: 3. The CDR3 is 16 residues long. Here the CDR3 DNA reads TGTGCCAGCAGCCAAATTGGACTAGCGGGGGGGAATGAGCAGTTCTTC. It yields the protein CASSQIGLAGGNEQFF.

The CDR3 DNA reads as TGCAGCGCCGGCCGACAGGCGGAGAGTGGCTACACCTTC. The encoded protein is CSAGRQAESGYTF. The rearrangement joins TRBV29-1 to TRBJ1-2, with a weak D call TRBD1 (6 bases). V was pared by 7 bases and J by 7 bases, with 19 bases between. This CDR3 has 13 residues. Germline assignment: CDR1 SQVTM and CDR2 ANQGSEA.

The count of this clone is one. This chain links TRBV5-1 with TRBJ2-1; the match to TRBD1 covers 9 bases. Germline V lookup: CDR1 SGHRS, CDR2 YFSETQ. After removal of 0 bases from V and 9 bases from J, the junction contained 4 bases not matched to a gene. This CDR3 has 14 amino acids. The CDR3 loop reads CASSLGQGEGEQFF. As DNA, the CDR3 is TGCGCCAGCAGCTTGGGACAGGGGGAAGGTGAGCAGTTCTTC.

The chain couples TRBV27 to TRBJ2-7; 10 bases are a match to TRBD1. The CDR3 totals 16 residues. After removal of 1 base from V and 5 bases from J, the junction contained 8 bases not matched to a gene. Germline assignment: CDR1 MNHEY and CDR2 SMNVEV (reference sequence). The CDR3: CASSLFWTGGYNEQYF. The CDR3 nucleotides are TGTGCCAGCAGTTTATTCTGGACAGGGGGATATAACGAGCAGTACTTC.

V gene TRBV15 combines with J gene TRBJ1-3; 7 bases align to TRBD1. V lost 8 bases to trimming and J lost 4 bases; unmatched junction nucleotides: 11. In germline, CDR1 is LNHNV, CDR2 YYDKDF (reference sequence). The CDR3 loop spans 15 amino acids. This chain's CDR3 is CATAREGAGGNTIYF. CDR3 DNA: TGTGCCACCGCCCGTGAGGGGGCAGGGGGAAACACCATATATTTT.

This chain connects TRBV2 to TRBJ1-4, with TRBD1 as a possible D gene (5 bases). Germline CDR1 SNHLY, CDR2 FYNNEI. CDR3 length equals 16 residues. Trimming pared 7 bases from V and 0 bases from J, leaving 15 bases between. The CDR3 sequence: CASMGGYLSTNEKLFF. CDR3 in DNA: TGTGCCAGCATGGGGGGTTACCTTTCAACTAATGAAAAACTGTTTTTT.

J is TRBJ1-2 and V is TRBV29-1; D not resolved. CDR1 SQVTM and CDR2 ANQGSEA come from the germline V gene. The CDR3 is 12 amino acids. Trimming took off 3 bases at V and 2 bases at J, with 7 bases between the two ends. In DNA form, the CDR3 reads TGCAGCGTTGACGAGGGAAACTATGGCTACACCTTC. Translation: CSVDEGNYGYTF.

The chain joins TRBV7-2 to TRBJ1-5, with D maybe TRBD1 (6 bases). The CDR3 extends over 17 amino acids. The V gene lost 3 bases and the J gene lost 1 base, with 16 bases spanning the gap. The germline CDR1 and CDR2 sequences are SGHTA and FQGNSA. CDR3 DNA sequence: TGTGCCAGCAGCTTCTCCTGGGGGGGGCAAAGCAATCAGCCCCAGCATTTT. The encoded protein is CASSFSWGGQSNQPQHF.

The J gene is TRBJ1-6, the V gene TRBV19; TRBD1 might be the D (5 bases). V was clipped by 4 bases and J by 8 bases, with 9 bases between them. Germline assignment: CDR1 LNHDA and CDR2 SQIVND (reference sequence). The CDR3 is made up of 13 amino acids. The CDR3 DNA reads TGTGCCAGTAGTACCAGGGATGATTCACCCCTCCACTTT. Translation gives CASSTRDDSPLHF.

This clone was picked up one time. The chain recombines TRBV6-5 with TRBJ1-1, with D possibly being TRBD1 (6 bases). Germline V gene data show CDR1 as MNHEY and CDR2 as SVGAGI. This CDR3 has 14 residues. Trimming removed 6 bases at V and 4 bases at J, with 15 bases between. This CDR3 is CASSLNREVTEAFF. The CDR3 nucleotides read TGTGCCAGCAGCCTAAACAGGGAAGTCACTGAAGCTTTCTTT.

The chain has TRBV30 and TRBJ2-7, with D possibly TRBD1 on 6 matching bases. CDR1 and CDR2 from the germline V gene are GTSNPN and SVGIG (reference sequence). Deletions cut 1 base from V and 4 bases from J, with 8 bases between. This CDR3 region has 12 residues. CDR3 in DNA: TGTGCCTGGAGTGAGGACAGTTACGAGCAGTACTTC. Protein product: CAWSEDSYEQYF.

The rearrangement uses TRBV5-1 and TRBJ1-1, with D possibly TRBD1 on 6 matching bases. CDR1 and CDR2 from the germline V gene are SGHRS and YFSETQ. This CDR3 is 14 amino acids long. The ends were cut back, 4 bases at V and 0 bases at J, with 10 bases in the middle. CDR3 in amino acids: CASSAGQLNTEAFF. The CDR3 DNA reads TGCGCCAGCAGCGCTGGACAGTTGAACACTGAAGCTTTCTTT. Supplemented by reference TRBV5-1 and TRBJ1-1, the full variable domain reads KAGVTQTPRYLIKTRGQQVTLSCSPISGHRSVSWYQQTPGQGLQFLFEYFSETQRNKGNFPGRFSGRQFSNSRSEMNVSTLELGDSALYLCASSAGQLNTEAFFGQGTRLTVV.

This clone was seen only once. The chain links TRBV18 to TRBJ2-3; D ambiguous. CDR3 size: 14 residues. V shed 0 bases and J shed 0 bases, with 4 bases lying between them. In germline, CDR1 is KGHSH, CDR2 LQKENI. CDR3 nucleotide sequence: TGTGCCAGCTCACCACCTACTAGCACAGATACGCAGTATTTT. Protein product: CASSPPTSTDTQYF. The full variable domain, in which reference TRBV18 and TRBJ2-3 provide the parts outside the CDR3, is NAGVMQNPRHLVRRRGQEARLRCSPMKGHSHVYWYRQLPEEGLKFMVYLQKENIIDESGMPKERFSAEFPKEGPSILRIQQVVRGDSAAYFCASSPPTSTDTQYFGPGTRLTVL.

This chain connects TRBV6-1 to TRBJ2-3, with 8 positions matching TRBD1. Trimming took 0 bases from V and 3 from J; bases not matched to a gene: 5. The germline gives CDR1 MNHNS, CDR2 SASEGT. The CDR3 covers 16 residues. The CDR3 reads CASSEADRGLTDTQYF. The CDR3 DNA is TGTGCCAGCAGTGAAGCCGACAGGGGATTGACAGATACGCAGTATTTT.

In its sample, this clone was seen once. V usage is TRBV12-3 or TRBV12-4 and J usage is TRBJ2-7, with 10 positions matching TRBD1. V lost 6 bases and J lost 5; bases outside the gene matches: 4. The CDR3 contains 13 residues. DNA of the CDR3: TGTGCCAGCAGCTCGGGGACAGGGGACGAGCAGTACTTC. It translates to CASSSGTGDEQYF.

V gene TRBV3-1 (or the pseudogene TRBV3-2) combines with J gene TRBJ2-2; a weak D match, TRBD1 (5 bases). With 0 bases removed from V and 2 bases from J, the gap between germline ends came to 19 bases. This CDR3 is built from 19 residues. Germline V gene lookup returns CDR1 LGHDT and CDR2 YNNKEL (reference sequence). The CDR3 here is CASSQDWGPTGHNTGELFF. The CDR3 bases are TGTGCCAGCAGCCAAGATTGGGGCCCGACCGGGCATAACACCGGGGAGCTGTTTTTT.

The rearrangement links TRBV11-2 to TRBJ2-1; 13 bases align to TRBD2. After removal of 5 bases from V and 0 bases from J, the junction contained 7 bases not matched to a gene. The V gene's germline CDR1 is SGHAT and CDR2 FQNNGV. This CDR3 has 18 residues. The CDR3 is CASSRGLAGSSSYNEQFF. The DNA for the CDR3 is TGTGCCAGCAGCCGGGGACTAGCGGGGTCGAGCTCCTACAATGAGCAGTTCTTC.

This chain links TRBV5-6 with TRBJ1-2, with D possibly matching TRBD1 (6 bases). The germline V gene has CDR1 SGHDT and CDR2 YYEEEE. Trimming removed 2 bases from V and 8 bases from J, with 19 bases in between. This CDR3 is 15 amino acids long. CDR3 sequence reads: CASSLTGSHLSGYTF. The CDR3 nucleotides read TGTGCCAGCAGCTTAACAGGGTCCCACCTGTCAGGCTACACCTTC.

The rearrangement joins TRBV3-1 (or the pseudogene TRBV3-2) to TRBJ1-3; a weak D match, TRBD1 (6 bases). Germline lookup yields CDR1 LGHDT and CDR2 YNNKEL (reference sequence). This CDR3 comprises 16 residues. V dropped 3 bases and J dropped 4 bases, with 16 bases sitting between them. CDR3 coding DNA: TGTGCCAGCAGCCACCACATGGGGGCCGGGGGAAACACCATATATTTT. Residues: CASSHHMGAGGNTIYF.

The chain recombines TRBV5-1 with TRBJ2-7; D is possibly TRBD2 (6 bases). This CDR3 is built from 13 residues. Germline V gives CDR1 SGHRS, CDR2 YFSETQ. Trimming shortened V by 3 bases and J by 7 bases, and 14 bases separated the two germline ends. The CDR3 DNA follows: TGCGCCAGCAGCTCCGGGACTCGTACTGAGCAGTACTTC. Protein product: CASSSGTRTEQYF. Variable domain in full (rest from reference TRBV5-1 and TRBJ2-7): KAGVTQTPRYLIKTRGQQVTLSCSPISGHRSVSWYQQTPGQGLQFLFEYFSETQRNKGNFPGRFSGRQFSNSRSEMNVSTLELGDSALYLCASSSGTRTEQYFGPGTRLTVT.